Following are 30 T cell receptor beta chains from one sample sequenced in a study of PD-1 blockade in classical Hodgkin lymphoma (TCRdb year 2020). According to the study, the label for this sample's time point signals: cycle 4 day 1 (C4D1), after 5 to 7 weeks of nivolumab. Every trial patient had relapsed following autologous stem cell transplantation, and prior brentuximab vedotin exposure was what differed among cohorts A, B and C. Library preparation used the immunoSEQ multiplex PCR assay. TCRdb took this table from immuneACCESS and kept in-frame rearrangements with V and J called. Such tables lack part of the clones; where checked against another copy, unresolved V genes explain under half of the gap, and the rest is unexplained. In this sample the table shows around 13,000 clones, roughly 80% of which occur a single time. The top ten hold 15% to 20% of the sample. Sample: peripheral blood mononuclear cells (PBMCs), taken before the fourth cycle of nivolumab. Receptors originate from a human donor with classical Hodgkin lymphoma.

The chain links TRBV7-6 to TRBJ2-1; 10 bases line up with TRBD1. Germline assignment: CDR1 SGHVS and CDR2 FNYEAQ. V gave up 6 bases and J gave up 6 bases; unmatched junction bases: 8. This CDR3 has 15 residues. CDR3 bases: TGTGCCAGCAGTTATATAGGGACAGGGGTCAATGAGCAGTTCTTC. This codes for CASSYIGTGVNEQFF.

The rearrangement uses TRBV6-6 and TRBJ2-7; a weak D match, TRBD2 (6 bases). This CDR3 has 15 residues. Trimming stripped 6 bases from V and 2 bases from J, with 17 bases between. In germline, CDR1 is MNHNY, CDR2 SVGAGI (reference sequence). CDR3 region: CASSQAGYHTYEQYF. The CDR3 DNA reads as TGTGCCAGCAGCCAGGCGGGGTATCATACCTACGAGCAGTACTTC.

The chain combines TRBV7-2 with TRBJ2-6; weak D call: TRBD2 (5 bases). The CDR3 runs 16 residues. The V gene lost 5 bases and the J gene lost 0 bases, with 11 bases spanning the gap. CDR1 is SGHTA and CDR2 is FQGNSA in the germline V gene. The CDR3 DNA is TGTGCCAGCAGCCCTAGCCGCAACTCTGGGGCCAACGTCCTGACTTTC. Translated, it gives CASSPSRNSGANVLTF. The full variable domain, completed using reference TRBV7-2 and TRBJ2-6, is GAGVSQSPSNKVTEKGKDVELRCDPISGHTALYWYRQSLGQGLEFLIYFQGNSAPDKSGLPSDRFSAERTGGSVSTLTIQRTQQEDSAVYLCASSPSRNSGANVLTFGAGSRLTVL.

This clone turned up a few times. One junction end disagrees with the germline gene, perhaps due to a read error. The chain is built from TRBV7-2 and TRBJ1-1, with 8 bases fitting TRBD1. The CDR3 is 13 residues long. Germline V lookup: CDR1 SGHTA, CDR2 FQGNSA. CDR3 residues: CASSQRTGREAFF. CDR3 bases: TGCGCCAGCAGCCAGAGGACAGGGAGGGAAGCTTTCTTT.

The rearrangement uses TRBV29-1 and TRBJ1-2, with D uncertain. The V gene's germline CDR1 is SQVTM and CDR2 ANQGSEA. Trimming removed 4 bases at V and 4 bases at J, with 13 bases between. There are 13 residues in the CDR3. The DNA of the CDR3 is TGCAGCGTTGGGGCGGGAGATAGCTATGGCTACACCTTC. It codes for CSVGAGDSYGYTF.

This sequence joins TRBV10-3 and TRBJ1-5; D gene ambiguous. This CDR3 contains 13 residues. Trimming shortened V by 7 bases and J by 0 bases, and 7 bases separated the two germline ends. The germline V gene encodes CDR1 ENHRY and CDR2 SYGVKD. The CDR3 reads CAIKEGSNQPQHF. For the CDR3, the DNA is TGTGCCATCAAAGAGGGTAGCAATCAGCCCCAGCATTTT.

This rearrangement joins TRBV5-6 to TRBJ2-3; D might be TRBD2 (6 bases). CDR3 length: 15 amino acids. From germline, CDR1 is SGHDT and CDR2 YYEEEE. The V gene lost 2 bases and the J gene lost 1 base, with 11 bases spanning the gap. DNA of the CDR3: TGTGCCAGCAGCTTCGGAGGGGTCGGCACAGATACGCAGTATTTT. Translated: CASSFGGVGTDTQYF.

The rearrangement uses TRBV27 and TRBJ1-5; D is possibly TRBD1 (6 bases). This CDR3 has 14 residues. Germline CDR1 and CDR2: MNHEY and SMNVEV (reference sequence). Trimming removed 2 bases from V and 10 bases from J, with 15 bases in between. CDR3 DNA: TGTGCCAGCAGTTTAAACAGGGAAAAGCGACCCCAGCATTTT. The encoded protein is CASSLNREKRPQHF.

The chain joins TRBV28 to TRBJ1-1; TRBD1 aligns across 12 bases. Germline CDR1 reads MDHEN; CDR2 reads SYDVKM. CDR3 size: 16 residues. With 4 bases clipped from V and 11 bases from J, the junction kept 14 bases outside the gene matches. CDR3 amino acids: CASSSPGQGARRGAFF. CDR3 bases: TGTGCCAGCAGTTCTCCGGGACAGGGGGCCCGCCGTGGCGCTTTCTTT. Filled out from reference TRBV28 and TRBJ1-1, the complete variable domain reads DVKVTQSSRYLVKRTGEKVFLECVQDMDHENMFWYRQDPGLGLRLIYFSYDVKMKEKGDIPEGYSVSREKKERFSLILESASTNQTSMYLCASSSPGQGARRGAFFGQGTRLTVV.

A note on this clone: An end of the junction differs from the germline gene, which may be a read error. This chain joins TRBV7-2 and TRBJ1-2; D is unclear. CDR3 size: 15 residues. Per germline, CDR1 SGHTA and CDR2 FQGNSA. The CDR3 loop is CASSLSHTTNYGYTF. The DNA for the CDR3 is TGCGCCAGCAGCTTAAGTCACACCACTAACTATGGCTACACCTTC. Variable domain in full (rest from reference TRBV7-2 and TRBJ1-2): GAGVSQSPSNKVTEKGKDVELRCDPISGHTALYWYRQSLGQGLEFLIYFQGNSAPDKSGLPSDRFSAERTGGSVSTLTIQRTQQEDSAVYLCASSLSHTTNYGYTFGSGTRLTVV.

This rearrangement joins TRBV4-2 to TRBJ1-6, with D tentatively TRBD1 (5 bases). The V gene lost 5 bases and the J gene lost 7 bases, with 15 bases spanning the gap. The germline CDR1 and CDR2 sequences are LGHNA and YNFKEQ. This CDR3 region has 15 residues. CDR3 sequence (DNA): TGTGCCAGCAGCTTGAATGGGGGAAGGAATTCACCCCTCCACTTT. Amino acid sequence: CASSLNGGRNSPLHF.

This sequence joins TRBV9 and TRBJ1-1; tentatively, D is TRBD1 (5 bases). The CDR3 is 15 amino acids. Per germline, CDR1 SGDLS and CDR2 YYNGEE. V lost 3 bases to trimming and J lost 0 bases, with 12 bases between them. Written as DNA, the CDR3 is TGTGCCAGCAGCGGACCGGGACGGCTGAACACTGAAGCTTTCTTT. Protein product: CASSGPGRLNTEAFF.

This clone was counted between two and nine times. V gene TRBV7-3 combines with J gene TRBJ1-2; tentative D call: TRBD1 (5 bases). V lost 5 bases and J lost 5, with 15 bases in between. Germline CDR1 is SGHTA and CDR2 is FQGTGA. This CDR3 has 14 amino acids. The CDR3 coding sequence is TGTGCCAGCAGCCTCCAGGGCCCGGAGTATGGCTACACCTTC. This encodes CASSLQGPEYGYTF.

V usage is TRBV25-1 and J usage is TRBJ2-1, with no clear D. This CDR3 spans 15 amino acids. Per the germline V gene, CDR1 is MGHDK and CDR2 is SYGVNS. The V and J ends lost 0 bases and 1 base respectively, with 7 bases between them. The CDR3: CASSEYGRSYNEQFF. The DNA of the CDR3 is TGTGCCAGCAGTGAATATGGAAGGTCCTACAATGAGCAGTTCTTC.

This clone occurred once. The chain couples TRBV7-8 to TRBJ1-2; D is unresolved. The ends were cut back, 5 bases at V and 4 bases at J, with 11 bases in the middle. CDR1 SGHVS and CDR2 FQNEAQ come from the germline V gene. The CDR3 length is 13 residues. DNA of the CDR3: TGTGCCAGCAGCAACGGGCAGTCCTATGGCTACACCTTC. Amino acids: CASSNGQSYGYTF.

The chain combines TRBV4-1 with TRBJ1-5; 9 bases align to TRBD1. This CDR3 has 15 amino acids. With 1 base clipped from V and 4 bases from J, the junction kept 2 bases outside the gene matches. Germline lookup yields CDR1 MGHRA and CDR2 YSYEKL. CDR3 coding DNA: TGCGCCAGCAGCCAAGGGGACAGGGTGAATCAGCCCCAGCATTTT. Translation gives CASSQGDRVNQPQHF.

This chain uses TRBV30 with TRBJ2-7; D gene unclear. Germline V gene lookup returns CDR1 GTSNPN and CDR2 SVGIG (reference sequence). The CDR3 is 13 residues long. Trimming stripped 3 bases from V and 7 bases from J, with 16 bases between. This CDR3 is CAWSPQVSGEQYF. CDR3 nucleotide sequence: TGTGCCTGGAGCCCGCAGGTTTCGGGTGAGCAGTACTTC. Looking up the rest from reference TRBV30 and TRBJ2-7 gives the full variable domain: SQTIHQWPATLVQPVGSPLSLECTVEGTSNPNLYWYRQAAGRGLQLLFYSVGIGQISSEVPQNLSASRPQDRQFILSSKKLLLSDSGFYLCAWSPQVSGEQYFGPGTRLTVT.

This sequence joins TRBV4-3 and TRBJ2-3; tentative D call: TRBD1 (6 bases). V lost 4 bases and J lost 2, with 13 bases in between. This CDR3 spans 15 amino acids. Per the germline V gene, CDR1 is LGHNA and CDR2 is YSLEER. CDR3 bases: TGCGCCAGCAGCCCCTTAGGGGGACCCACAGATACGCAGTATTTT. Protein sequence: CASSPLGGPTDTQYF.

CDR3 DNA: TGTGCCTGGAGCGCCGGGACAGGTAACGGCTACACCTTC. It yields the protein CAWSAGTGNGYTF. The chain has TRBV30 and TRBJ1-2, with 8 positions matching TRBD1. The CDR3 loop spans 13 amino acids. The germline V gene has CDR1 GTSNPN and CDR2 SVGIG (reference sequence). V lost 3 bases to trimming and J lost 8 bases; unmatched junction nucleotides: 8.

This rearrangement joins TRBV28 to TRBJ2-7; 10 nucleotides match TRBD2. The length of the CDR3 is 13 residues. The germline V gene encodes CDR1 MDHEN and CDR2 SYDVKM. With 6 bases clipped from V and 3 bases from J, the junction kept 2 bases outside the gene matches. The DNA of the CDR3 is TGTGCCAGCAGGGGGACTAGCGTCTACGAGCAGTACTTC. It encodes CASRGTSVYEQYF.

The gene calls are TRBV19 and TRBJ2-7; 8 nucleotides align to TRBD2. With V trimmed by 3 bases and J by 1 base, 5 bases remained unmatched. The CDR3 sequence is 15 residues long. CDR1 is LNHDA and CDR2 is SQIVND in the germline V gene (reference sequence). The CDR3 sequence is CASSILAGSSYEQYF. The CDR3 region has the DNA TGTGCCAGTAGTATCCTAGCGGGTTCTTCCTACGAGCAGTACTTC.

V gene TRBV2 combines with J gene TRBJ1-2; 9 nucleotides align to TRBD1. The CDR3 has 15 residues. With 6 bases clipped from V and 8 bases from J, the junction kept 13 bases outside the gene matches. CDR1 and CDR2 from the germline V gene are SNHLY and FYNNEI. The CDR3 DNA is TGTGCCAGCAGCGATCGACGACAGGGGGTGCAAGGCTACACCTTC. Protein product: CASSDRRQGVQGYTF.

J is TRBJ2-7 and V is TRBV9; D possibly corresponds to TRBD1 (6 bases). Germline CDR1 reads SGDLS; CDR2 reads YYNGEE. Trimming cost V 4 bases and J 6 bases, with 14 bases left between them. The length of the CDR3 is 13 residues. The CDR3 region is CASSSNPRGEQYF. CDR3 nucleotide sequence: TGTGCCAGCAGCTCAAATCCCAGGGGCGAGCAGTACTTC. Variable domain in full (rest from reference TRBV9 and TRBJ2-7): DSGVTQTPKHLITATGQRVTLRCSPRSGDLSVYWYQQSLDQGLQFLIQYYNGEERAKGNILERFSAQQFPDLHSELNLSSLELGDSALYFCASSSNPRGEQYFGPGTRLTVT.

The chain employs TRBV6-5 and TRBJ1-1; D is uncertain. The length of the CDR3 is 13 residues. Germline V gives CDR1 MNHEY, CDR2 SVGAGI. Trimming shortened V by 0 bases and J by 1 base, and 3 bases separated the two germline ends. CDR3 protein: CASSYSRNTEAFF. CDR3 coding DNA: TGTGCCAGCAGTTACTCAAGGAACACTGAAGCTTTCTTT.

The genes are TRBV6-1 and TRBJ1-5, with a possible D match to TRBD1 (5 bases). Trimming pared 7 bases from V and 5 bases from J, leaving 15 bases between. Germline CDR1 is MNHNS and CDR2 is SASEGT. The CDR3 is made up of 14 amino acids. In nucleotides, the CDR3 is TGTGCCAGCAATGAGCTCGGGGGGGATCAGCCCCAGCATTTT. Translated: CASNELGGDQPQHF.

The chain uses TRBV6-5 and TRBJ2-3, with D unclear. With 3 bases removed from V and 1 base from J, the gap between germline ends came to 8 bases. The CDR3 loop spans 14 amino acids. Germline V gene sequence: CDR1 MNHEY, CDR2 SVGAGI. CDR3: CASSYTGRTDTQYF. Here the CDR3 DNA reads TGTGCCAGCAGTTATACCGGGCGCACAGATACGCAGTATTTT.

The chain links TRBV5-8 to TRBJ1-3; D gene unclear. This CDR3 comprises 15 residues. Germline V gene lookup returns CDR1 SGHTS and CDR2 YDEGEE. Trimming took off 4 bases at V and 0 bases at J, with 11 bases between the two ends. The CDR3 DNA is TGTGCCAGCAGCCTCCGGTCGAGCTCTGGAAACACCATATATTTT. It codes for CASSLRSSSGNTIYF.

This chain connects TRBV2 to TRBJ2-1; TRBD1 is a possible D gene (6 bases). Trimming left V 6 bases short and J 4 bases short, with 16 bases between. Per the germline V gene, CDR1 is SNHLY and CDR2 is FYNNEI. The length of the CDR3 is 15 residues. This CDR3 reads CASRTLGARYNEQFF. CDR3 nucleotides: TGTGCCAGCAGGACCCTGGGGGCGCGATACAATGAGCAGTTCTTC.

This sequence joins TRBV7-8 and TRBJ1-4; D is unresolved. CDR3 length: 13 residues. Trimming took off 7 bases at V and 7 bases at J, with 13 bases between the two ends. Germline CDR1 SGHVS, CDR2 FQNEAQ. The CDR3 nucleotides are TGTGCCAGCACCCGCGGACTGCCTGAAAAACTGTTTTTT. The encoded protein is CASTRGLPEKLFF.

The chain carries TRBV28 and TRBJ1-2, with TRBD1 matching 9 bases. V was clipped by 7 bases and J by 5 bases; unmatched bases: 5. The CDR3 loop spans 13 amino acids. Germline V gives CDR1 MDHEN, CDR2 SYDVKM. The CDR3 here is CASIGQGRYGYTF. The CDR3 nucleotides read TGTGCCAGCATAGGACAGGGGAGATATGGCTACACCTTC.